Presented here are 20 T cell receptor beta chains from one specimen sequenced in a study of blood T cell repertoires in COVID-19. Profiling relied on immunoSEQ multiplex PCR, and the TCRdb table lists in-frame clones only, not all of them. The sample consists of 200,000 to 250,000 clones, approximately 90% of them appearing once. Material: peripheral blood. These receptors came from an elderly man with acute or convalescent COVID-19.

V and J are TRBV10-3 and TRBJ1-5, with TRBD1 identical over 7 bases. The germline V gene encodes CDR1 ENHRY and CDR2 SYGVKD. The V gene end was trimmed by 0 bases and the J gene end by 5 bases; junction bases not matched to a gene: 1. The CDR3 contains 14 residues. In DNA form, the CDR3 reads TGTGCCATCAGTGAGTCAGGGGGCGATCAGCCCCAGCATTTT. This sequence encodes CAISESGGDQPQHF.

This clone was seen a single time. The chain joins TRBV7-2 to TRBJ1-4; perhaps TRBD1 as D (5 bases). The length of the CDR3 is 14 residues. CDR1 and CDR2 from the germline V gene are SGHTA and FQGNSA. V gave up 7 bases and J gave up 5 bases, with 14 bases separating them. CDR3 protein: CASTLQVGNEKLFF. CDR3 DNA sequence: TGTGCCAGCACCCTACAGGTGGGGAATGAAAAACTGTTTTTT.

As to this clone: Other DNA sequences of this sample code for an identical CDR3. The chain recombines TRBV5-5 with TRBJ1-5; 9 bases line up with TRBD1. The CDR3 spans 15 residues. The junction had 4 bases not matched to a gene; V was cut back by 5 bases and J by 1 base. Per germline, CDR1 SGHKS and CDR2 YYEKEE (reference sequence). The CDR3 sequence is CASSSGQGSNQPQHF. CDR3 coding DNA: TGTGCCAGCAGTTCCGGACAGGGGAGCAATCAGCCCCAGCATTTT.

This clone was detected a few times. The V call is TRBV7-9, the J call TRBJ1-6; 7 bases match TRBD1. Germline CDR1 reads SEHNR; CDR2 reads FQNEAQ (reference sequence). The CDR3 sequence is 15 residues long. Trimming at V came to 5 bases and at J to 9 bases, leaving 10 bases not matched to a gene. The CDR3 bases are TGTGCCAGCAGCGACCGGGACAGAGAAGGTTCACCCCTCCACTTT. This translates into CASSDRDREGSPLHF. Full variable domain (outside the CDR3, taken from reference TRBV7-9 and TRBJ1-6): DTGVSQNPRHKITKRGQNVTFRCDPISEHNRLYWYRQTLGQGPEFLTYFQNEAQLEKSRLLSDRFSAERPKGSFSTLEIQRTEQGDSAMYLCASSDRDREGSPLHFGNGTRLTVT.

This chain joins TRBV7-8 and TRBJ2-3; D possibly corresponds to TRBD2 (5 bases). V was cut by 5 bases and J by 2 bases, with 14 bases left in between. The CDR3 is 15 residues long. Germline assignment: CDR1 SGHVS and CDR2 FQNEAQ. Written as DNA, the CDR3 is TGTGCCAGCAGCGTAAGGGAGACACACACAGATACGCAGTATTTT. It is translated as CASSVRETHTDTQYF.

This chain links TRBV11-2 with TRBJ2-5; 14 nucleotides line up with TRBD2. Germline values: CDR1 SGHAT, CDR2 FQNNGV. The V gene end was trimmed by 1 base and the J gene end by 0 bases; junction bases not matched to a gene: 7. This CDR3 has 19 amino acids. CDR3 nucleotide sequence: TGTGCCAGCAGCTTAGGGCGACTAGCGGGAGGGGGAGACCAAGAGACCCAGTACTTC. Translation gives CASSLGRLAGGGDQETQYF.

The chain links TRBV18 to TRBJ1-1; 8 bases are a match to TRBD1. V gave up 4 bases and J gave up 6 bases; unmatched junction bases: 7. The CDR3 has 14 amino acids. Germline V lookup: CDR1 KGHSH, CDR2 LQKENI. Written as DNA, the CDR3 is TGTGCCAGCTCACAAAGACAGGGGAGGGCTGAAGCTTTCTTT. Its protein product is CASSQRQGRAEAFF.

The V call is TRBV19, the J call TRBJ2-5; 10 bases line up with TRBD1. With 5 bases clipped from V and 5 bases from J, the junction kept 8 bases outside the gene matches. The CDR3 has 15 residues. Germline V gene sequence: CDR1 LNHDA, CDR2 SQIVND (reference sequence). CDR3 DNA: TGTGCCAGTAGTCCCGGGACAGGGGCCAGGGAGACCCAGTACTTC. Amino acids: CASSPGTGARETQYF.

Concerning this clone: Other DNA sequences within the sample encode an identical CDR3. The rearrangement joins TRBV24-1 to TRBJ2-5, with a tentative D call TRBD1 (5 bases). Per the germline V gene, CDR1 is KGHDR and CDR2 is SFDVKD. The V end was cut by 5 bases, the J end by 2 bases, with 8 bases between. The CDR3 sequence is 13 residues long. The DNA of the CDR3 is TGTGCCACCAGTGGTGACAGTCAAGAGACCCAGTACTTC. This codes for CATSGDSQETQYF.

This clone has only a few counts. This chain connects TRBV18 to TRBJ2-4; the match to TRBD2 covers 12 bases. The CDR3 sequence is 15 residues long. Unmatched junction bases numbered 6, after V lost 4 bases and J lost 8 bases. Germline-derived CDR1 and CDR2 are KGHSH and LQKENI. The CDR3 loop reads CASSLVTSGRDIQYF. The CDR3 DNA reads TGTGCCAGCTCACTAGTGACTAGCGGGAGAGACATTCAGTACTTC.

The gene calls are TRBV4-3 and TRBJ2-3; tentatively, D is TRBD1 (5 bases). The length of the CDR3 is 14 residues. Germline CDR1 is LGHNA and CDR2 is YSLEER. V gave up 4 bases and J gave up 4 bases, with 12 bases separating them. The chain's CDR3 is CASSRTPRADTQYF. In nucleotides, the CDR3 is TGCGCCAGCAGCCGAACGCCCAGGGCAGATACGCAGTATTTT.

CDR3 coding DNA: TGTGCCAGCAGTCCGGGAGTGGCAGATACGCAGTATTTT. This translates into CASSPGVADTQYF. J is TRBJ2-3 and V is TRBV27; D may be TRBD2 (6 bases). The CDR3 length is 13 residues. Germline V gene sequence: CDR1 MNHEY, CDR2 SMNVEV (reference sequence). V was trimmed by 5 bases and J by 4 bases, leaving 10 bases between them.

This chain connects TRBV13 to TRBJ2-7, with 14 bases that match TRBD2. The ends lost 3 bases at V and 6 bases at J; junction bases unmatched: 13. CDR3 length equals 18 residues. CDR1 and CDR2 (germline): PRHDT, FYEKMQ (reference sequence). CDR3 DNA: TGTGCCAGCAGCTTGCTCGGGACTAGCGGGAGTTTTGATCCCGAGCAGTACTTC. Its translation: CASSLLGTSGSFDPEQYF.

CDR3 DNA sequence: TGTGCCAGCAGTTTAGGGGACAGGGAGTCCTATAATTCACCCCTCCACTTT. As protein: CASSLGDRESYNSPLHF. The V gene is TRBV28, the J gene TRBJ1-6, with TRBD1 matching over 9 bases. Germline V gene lookup returns CDR1 MDHEN and CDR2 SYDVKM. V shed 2 bases, J shed 1 base, and the junction held 3 bases outside the gene matches. CDR3 length equals 17 residues.

J is TRBJ2-1 and V is TRBV9; D is ambiguous. CDR1 and CDR2 (germline): SGDLS, YYNGEE. V shed 3 bases and J shed 9 bases, with 19 bases lying between them. This CDR3 spans 15 amino acids. DNA of the CDR3: TGTGCCAGCAGCGCCCGAGGTCCGGGTTCCGGTGAGCAGTTCTTC. Translated: CASSARGPGSGEQFF.

On this clone itself: At one boundary the junction diverges from the germline segment, which might be a read error. The rearrangement joins TRBV2 to TRBJ2-5; TRBD1 matches 8 bases. CDR1 and CDR2 (germline): SNHLY, FYNNEI. The CDR3 covers 14 residues. CDR3 nucleotide sequence: TGTGCCAGCAGTGACACCCCGTTTCAGGGGACAGGCAACTTC. Protein sequence: CASSDTPFQGTGNF.

CDR3 sequence: CASSAVASGSASLLEQFF. The CDR3, as DNA: TGCGCCAGCAGCGCGGTCGCTAGCGGGAGTGCTTCCCTACTAGAGCAGTTCTTC. The chain combines TRBV5-1 with TRBJ2-1; 10 nucleotides line up with TRBD2. The V and J ends lost 4 bases and 10 bases, in that order; junction bases with no gene match: 20. The CDR3 spans 18 residues. Germline CDR1 reads SGHRS; CDR2 reads YFSETQ.

The chain couples TRBV24-1 to TRBJ1-5; 10 positions agree with TRBD1. The germline V gene encodes CDR1 KGHDR and CDR2 SFDVKD. After removal of 2 bases from V and 9 bases from J, the junction contained 18 bases not matched to a gene. CDR3 length: 19 residues. The CDR3 DNA reads TGTGCCACCAGTGATTCACAGATGGGACAGGGGCAACACTCGGGGCCCCAGCATTTT. It yields the protein CATSDSQMGQGQHSGPQHF.

The rearrangement joins TRBV29-1 to TRBJ1-2; D is undetermined. V dropped 4 bases and J dropped 4 bases, with 7 bases sitting between them. CDR1 is SQVTM, CDR2 ANQGSEA, per germline. This CDR3 region has 11 residues. The DNA for the CDR3 is TGCAGCGTTGGTATCGGCTATGGCTACACCTTC. Translation: CSVGIGYGYTF.

The V call is TRBV19, the J call TRBJ2-2; 7 positions agree with TRBD2. V lost 3 bases, J lost 2 bases, and 6 bases stayed unmatched. Germline V gives CDR1 LNHDA, CDR2 SQIVND (reference sequence). The CDR3 is 16 residues long. The CDR3 region is CASSIFSGANTGELFF. The CDR3 DNA reads as TGTGCCAGTAGTATTTTCAGCGGGGCTAACACCGGGGAGCTGTTTTTT.